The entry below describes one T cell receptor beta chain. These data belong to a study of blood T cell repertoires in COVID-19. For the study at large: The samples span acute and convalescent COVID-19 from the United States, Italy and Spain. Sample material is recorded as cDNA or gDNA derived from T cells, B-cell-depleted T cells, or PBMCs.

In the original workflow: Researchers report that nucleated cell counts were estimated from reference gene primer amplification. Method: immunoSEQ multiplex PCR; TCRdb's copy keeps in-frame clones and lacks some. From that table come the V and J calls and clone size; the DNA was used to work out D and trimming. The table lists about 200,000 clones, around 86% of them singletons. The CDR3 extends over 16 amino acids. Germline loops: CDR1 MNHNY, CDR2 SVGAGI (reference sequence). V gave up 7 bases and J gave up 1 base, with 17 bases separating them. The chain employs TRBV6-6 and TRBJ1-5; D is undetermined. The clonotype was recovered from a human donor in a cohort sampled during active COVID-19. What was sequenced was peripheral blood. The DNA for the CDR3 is TGTGCCAGCACCCCCGGGGAGGTTATGAGCAATCAGCCCCAGCATTTT. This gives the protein CASTPGEVMSNQPQHF.